The rows below give T cell receptor beta chains drawn from one sample of a study of cytomegalovirus exposure and HLA in healthy donors. Only in-frame clones appear in the TCRdb table, and some are missing; sequencing was by immunoSEQ multiplex PCR. The table lists around 150,000 clones. Sequencing input: PBMCs. The receptors here all came from a woman between 55 and 75 years old in good health and CMV-seronegative. The CDR3 runs from the conserved cysteine through the conserved F or W. The D gene is left open where the match is weak.

TRBV7-6,14,TRBJ1-1,TRBD1,CASSSDRGRPEAFF,TGTGCCAGCAGTTCGGACAGGGGGCGACCTGAAGCTTTCTTT
TRBV5-6,17,TRBJ1-6,.,CASSLAGYRSYNSPLHF,TGTGCCAGCAGCTTGGCCGGTTATCGCTCCTATAATTCACCCCTCCACTTT
TRBV4-1,16,TRBJ1-2,.,CASSQDPNRALYGYTF,TGCGCCAGCAGCCAAGATCCAAACAGGGCACTCTATGGCTACACCTTC
TRBV6-4,15,TRBJ1-2,.,CASSDYGGSSYGYTF,TGTGCCAGCAGTGACTATGGGGGGAGTAGCTATGGCTACACCTTC
TRBV5-6,14,TRBJ2-5,.,CASTGDLAGETQYF,TGTGCCAGCACCGGGGACTTAGCCGGGGAGACCCAGTACTTC
TRBV4-2,16,TRBJ2-3,TRBD2,CASSQGLAGSTDTQYF,TGTGCCAGCAGCCAGGGACTAGCGGGGAGCACAGATACGCAGTATTTT
TRBV7-2,14,TRBJ2-7,TRBD1,CASSLGTAYYEQYF,TGTGCCAGCAGCCTCGGGACAGCTTACTACGAGCAGTACTTC
TRBV6-5,13,TRBJ2-5,.,CATKEGTKRGQYF,TGTGCCACCAAGGAGGGAACCAAGAGAGGCCAGTACTTC
TRBV5-1,14,TRBJ1-4,TRBD1,CASSSGQPEEKLFF,TGCGCCAGCAGCTCGGGACAGCCGGAAGAAAAACTGTTTTTT
TRBV5-6,15,TRBJ2-3,TRBD1,CASGPTGGWTDTQYF,TGTGCCAGCGGTCCGACAGGGGGATGGACAGATACGCAGTATTTT
TRBV5-1,15,TRBJ2-7,TRBD1,CASSLSWDRGYEQYF,TGCGCCAGCAGCTTGAGTTGGGACAGAGGCTACGAGCAGTACTTC
TRBV5-1,17,TRBJ2-5,.,CASSLLPAGPKAETQYF,TGCGCCAGCAGCTTGTTGCCCGCAGGCCCTAAAGCTGAGACCCAGTACTTC
TRBV9,15,TRBJ2-5,TRBD2,CARRSSGRARETQYF,TGTGCCAGACGAAGTAGCGGGAGGGCCCGGGAGACCCAGTACTTC
TRBV7-9,11,TRBJ1-1,.,CASSLSGQAFF,TGTGCCAGCAGCTTATCGGGTCAAGCTTTCTTT
TRBV27,16,TRBJ1-5,TRBD1,CASSFSIGQVVQPQHF,TGTGCCAGCAGTTTCTCAATCGGACAGGTCGTTCAGCCCCAGCATTTT
TRBV19,14,TRBJ1-1,.,CASTRRTVNTEAFF,TGTGCCAGTACCCGGAGGACAGTGAACACTGAAGCTTTCTTT
TRBV5-1,14,TRBJ2-7,TRBD1,CASRFQTGAYEQYF,TGCGCCAGCAGATTCCAGACAGGGGCCTACGAGCAGTACTTC
TRBV9,16,TRBJ2-2,TRBD1,CASSARDRERTGELFF,TGTGCCAGCAGCGCCCGGGACAGGGAAAGAACCGGGGAGCTGTTTTTT
TRBV9,14,TRBJ2-7,.,CASSASPGFYEQYF,TGTGCCAGCAGCGCCTCCCCGGGGTTCTACGAGCAGTACTTC
TRBV9,16,TRBJ2-3,TRBD2,CASSFVAGAGTDTQYF,TGTGCCAGCAGCTTCGTAGCGGGAGCGGGCACAGATACGCAGTATTTT
TRBV15,14,TRBJ1-5,.,CATREVRGAQPQHF,TGTGCCACCAGAGAGGTTCGTGGTGCTCAGCCCCAGCATTTT
TRBV11-2,13,TRBJ1-1,.,CASSRGGTTEAFF,TGTGCCAGCAGCCGGGGGGGGACTACTGAAGCTTTCTTT
TRBV5-6,16,TRBJ1-4,TRBD1,CASSLQGAPRGEKLFF,TGTGCCAGCAGCTTGCAGGGGGCTCCTAGAGGTGAAAAACTGTTTTTT
TRBV29-1,13,TRBJ1-2,TRBD1,CSGAAGTGNGYTF,TGCAGCGGAGCAGCGGGGACAGGGAATGGCTACACCTTC
TRBV19,14,TRBJ1-6,.,CASSIQGSNSPLHF,TGTGCCAGTAGTATCCAGGGCAGCAATTCACCCCTCCACTTT
TRBV27,13,TRBJ2-1,.,CASSFATGVEQFF,TGTGCCAGCAGCTTCGCTACGGGAGTCGAGCAGTTCTTC
TRBV6-6,14,TRBJ2-7,.,CASSYGLAVYEQYF,TGTGCCAGCAGTTACGGGCTAGCTGTCTACGAGCAGTACTTC
TRBV6-5,15,TRBJ2-2,.,CASSLFGGHTGELFF,TGTGCCAGCAGTCTCTTCGGGGGGCACACCGGGGAGCTGTTTTTT
TRBV2,12,TRBJ2-5,TRBD1,CASSPGQGKQYF,TGTGCCAGCAGTCCGGGACAGGGGAAGCAGTACTTC
TRBV5-6,13,TRBJ2-1,.,CASSLPNYNEQFF,TGTGCCAGCAGCTTGCCCAACTACAATGAGCAGTTCTTC
TRBV7-2,13,TRBJ1-6,TRBD1,CASSLKGRDRGTF,TGTGCCAGCAGCTTAAAAGGGAGGGACAGGGGTACCTTT
TRBV29-1,13,TRBJ2-7,TRBD1,CSVYRGPTYEQYF,TGCAGCGTTTACAGGGGGCCCACCTACGAGCAGTACTTC
TRBV9,16,TRBJ1-3,TRBD1,CASSVATGGSGNTIYF,TGTGCCAGCAGCGTAGCTACAGGGGGCTCTGGAAACACCATATATTTT
TRBV6-1,12,TRBJ2-1,TRBD1,CASSATGNEQFF,TGTGCCAGCAGTGCGACAGGGAATGAGCAGTTCTTC
TRBV6-5,15,TRBJ2-3,TRBD2,CASSYSGGSTDTQYF,TGTGCCAGCAGTTATTCGGGGGGAAGCACAGATACGCAGTATTTT
TRBV19,15,TRBJ1-4,TRBD1,CASTDRGQVNEKLFF,TGTGCCAGTACCGACAGGGGGCAAGTTAATGAAAAACTGTTTTTT
TRBV4-1,15,TRBJ1-2,TRBD1,CASSQATGRQYGYTF,TGCGCCAGCAGCCAAGCGACAGGGCGCCAGTATGGCTACACCTTC
TRBV19,15,TRBJ1-4,.,CASSMVQGLNEKLFF,TGTGCCAGTAGTATGGTGCAGGGATTGAATGAAAAACTGTTTTTT